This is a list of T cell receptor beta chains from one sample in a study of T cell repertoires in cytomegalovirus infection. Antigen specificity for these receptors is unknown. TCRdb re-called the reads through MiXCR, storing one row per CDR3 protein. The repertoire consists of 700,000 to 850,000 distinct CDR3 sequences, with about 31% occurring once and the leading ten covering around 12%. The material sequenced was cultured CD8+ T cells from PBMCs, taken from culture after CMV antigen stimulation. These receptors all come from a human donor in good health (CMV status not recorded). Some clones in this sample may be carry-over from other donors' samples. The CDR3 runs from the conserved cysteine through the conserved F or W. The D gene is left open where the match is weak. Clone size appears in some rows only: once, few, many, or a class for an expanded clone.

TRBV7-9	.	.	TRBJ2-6	TGTGCCAGCAGCTTAGGCCCAGGGTCGCCTGGGGCCAACGTCCTGACTTTC	CASSLGPGSPGANVLTF
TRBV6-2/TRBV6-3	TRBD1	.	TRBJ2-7	TGTGCCAGCAGCCCCGGGACAGCCAGCTCCTACGAGCAGTACTTC	CASSPGTASSYEQYF
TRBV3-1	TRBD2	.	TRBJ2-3	TGTGCCAGCAGCCAAGTGGTCTTCGCTAGCGGGGCAGATACGCAGTATTTT	CASSQVVFASGADTQYF
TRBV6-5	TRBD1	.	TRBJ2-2	TGTGCCAGCAGTTACCTCGGACAGGGGGTGGCCCACGGGGAGCTGTTTTTT	CASSYLGQGVAHGELFF
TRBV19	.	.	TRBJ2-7	TGTGCCAGTAGTATAGAATACAGGGCCGACTACGAGCAGTACTTC	CASSIEYRADYEQYF
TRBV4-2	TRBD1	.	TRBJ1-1	TGTGCCAGCAGCCAAACGGGACAGGTGGACACTTATGAAGCTTTCTTT	CASSQTGQVDTYEAFF
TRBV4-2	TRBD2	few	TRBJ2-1	TGTGCCAGCAGCCCCACTAGCGGGGGACACAATGAGCAGTTCTTC	CASSPTSGGHNEQFF
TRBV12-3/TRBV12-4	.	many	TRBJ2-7	TGTGCCAGCAGTTTACCGGGTTCCCCCTACGAGCAGTACTTC	CASSLPGSPYEQYF
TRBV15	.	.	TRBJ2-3	TGTGCCACCAGCAGAGGGGACAGGACTAGAGATACGCAGTATTTT	CATSRGDRTRDTQYF
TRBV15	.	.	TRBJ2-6	TGTGCCACCAGCAGCGCAGGCTCTGGGGCCAACGTCCTGACTTTC	CATSSAGSGANVLTF
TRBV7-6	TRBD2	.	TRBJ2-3	TGTGCTAGCAGCCCGGGGACTAGCGGGGGCCCTGGGGGGCAGTATTTT	CASSPGTSGGPGGQYF
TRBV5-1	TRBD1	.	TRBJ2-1	TGCGCCAGCAGCTTGGCCGACAGGGGGCCGGGCAATGAGCAGTTCTTC	CASSLADRGPGNEQFF
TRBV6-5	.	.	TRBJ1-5	TGTGCCAGCAGTCGGGACGGGGATAGCAATCAGCCCCAGCATTTT	CASSRDGDSNQPQHF
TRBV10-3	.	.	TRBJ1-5	TGTGCCATCAGTGATCGGCAGGAATATCAGCCCCAGCATTTT	CAISDRQEYQPQHF
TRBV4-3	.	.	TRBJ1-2	TGCGCCAGCAGCCAAGATCCCGGACAGAGCTATGGCTACACCTTC	CASSQDPGQSYGYTF
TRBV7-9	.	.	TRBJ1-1	TGTGCCAGCAGCCCCGAACAGGGGAACACTGAAGCTTTCTTT	CASSPEQGNTEAFF
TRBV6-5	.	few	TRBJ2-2	TGTGCCAGCAGTTACTCGATTGGGGCGGTCGGGGAGCTGTTTTTT	CASSYSIGAVGELFF
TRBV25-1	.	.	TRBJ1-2	TGTGCCAGCAGACCAGAAGAAAACTATGGCTACACCTTC	CASRPEENYGYTF
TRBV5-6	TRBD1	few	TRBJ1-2	TGTGCCAGCAGCGGGACCCGACAGGGGACTTGGGATGGCTACACCTTC	CASSGTRQGTWDGYTF
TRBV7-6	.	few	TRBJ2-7	TGTGCCAGCAGCTTACTCGGGGACTACGAGCAGTACTTC	CASSLLGDYEQYF
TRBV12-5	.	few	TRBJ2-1	TGTGCTAGTGGCCACAGGGCTAATGAGCAGTTCTTC	CASGHRANEQFF
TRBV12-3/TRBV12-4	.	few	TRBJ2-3	TGTGCCAGCAGTTTAGCTCTTCCCGGGGCGATTTACACAGATACGCAGTATTTT	CASSLALPGAIYTDTQYF
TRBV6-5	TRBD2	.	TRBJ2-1	TGTGCCAGCAGTTACTCGAGGCGGGGGGGATACAATGAGCAGTTCTTC	CASSYSRRGGYNEQFF
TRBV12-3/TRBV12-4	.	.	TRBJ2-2	TGTGCCAGCAGTTTATGGGGGGCGAGCACCGGGGAGCTGTTTTTT	CASSLWGASTGELFF
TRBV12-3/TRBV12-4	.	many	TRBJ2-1	TGTGCCAGCAGTTTATTGCAGTCCCCGAATGAGCAGTTCTTC	CASSLLQSPNEQFF
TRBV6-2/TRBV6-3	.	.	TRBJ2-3	TGTGCCAGCTGTTCCGCCCCGACAGATACGCAGTATTTT	CASCSAPTDTQYF
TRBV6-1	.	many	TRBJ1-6	TGTGCCAGCAGGAATTATAATTCACCCCTCCACTTT	CASRNYNSPLHF
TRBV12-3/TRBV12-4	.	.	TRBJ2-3	TGTGCCAGCAGTTTCCAGCAGGGCACAGATACGCAGTATTTT	CASSFQQGTDTQYF
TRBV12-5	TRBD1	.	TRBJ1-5	TGTGCTAGTGGTTTGGGGGACAGGGGAAATCAGCCCCAGCATTTT	CASGLGDRGNQPQHF
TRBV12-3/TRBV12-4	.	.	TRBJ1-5	TGTGCCAGCAGCAACACAGGGAATCAGCCCCAGCATTTT	CASSNTGNQPQHF
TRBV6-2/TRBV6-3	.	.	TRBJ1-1	TGTGCCAGCAGGGGCCTAAGGGGTCCTGAAGCTTTCTTT	CASRGLRGPEAFF
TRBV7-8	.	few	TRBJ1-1	TGTGCCAGCAGCTTAGACAACGGGGGTGTGAACACTGAAGCTTTCTTT	CASSLDNGGVNTEAFF
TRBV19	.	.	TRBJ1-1	TGTGCCAGTGGGGTAAAAAGAACTGAAGCTTTCTTT	CASGVKRTEAFF
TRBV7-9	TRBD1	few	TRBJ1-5	TGTGCCAGCAGCTCGGGACAGAGAGATCAGCCCCAGCATTTT	CASSSGQRDQPQHF
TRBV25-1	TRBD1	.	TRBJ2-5	TGTGCCAGCAGTGAATCGGGGACAGGAGAGACCCAGTACTTC	CASSESGTGETQYF
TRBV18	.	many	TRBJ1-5	TGTGCCAGCTCACCATCAGGACAGACTTATCAGCCCCAGCATTTT	CASSPSGQTYQPQHF
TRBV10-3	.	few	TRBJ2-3	TGTGCCATCAGTGACTCCGTAGGACTCCTTAGTGAAGATACGCAGTATTTT	CAISDSVGLLSEDTQYF
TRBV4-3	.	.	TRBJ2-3	TGCGCCAGCAGCCTGGACGGAGATCGTCAAGATACGCAGTATTTT	CASSLDGDRQDTQYF
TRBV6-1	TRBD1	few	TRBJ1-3	TGTGCCAGCAGTGTTCGTATTCGGGACAGACTCTCTGGAAACACCATATATTTT	CASSVRIRDRLSGNTIYF
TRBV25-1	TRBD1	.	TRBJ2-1	TGTGCCAGCATTACCGGGACAGGGGGCCCCAATGAGCAGTTCTTC	CASITGTGGPNEQFF
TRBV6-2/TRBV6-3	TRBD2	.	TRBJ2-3	TGTGCCAGTGCGGGGGAGCGAGCAGATACGCAGTATTTT	CASAGERADTQYF
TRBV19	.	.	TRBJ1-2	TGTGCCAGTAGTATAGGAACCAATGGCTACACCTTC	CASSIGTNGYTF
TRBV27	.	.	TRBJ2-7	TGTGCCAGCAGTTTTGGGCGGAGGTACGAGCAGTACTTC	CASSFGRRYEQYF
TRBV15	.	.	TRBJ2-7	TGTGCCACCCGAGACGGACCCTACGAGCAGTACTTC	CATRDGPYEQYF